This T cell receptor (beta chain) was sequenced for a study of regulatory T cells in long-lasting Graves disease. Whole-study results and caveats: Peripheral blood, not thyroid tissue, was the sole material studied. The study found persistent patients shared more public clonotypes (roughly 2,500) than new patients (about 880).

Both iRepertoire HTBI primers and Arm-PCR of CDR3 regions were used to build the TCR beta libraries. TCRdb re-derived calls from the multiplex PCR reads in MiXCR, one entry per CDR3 protein. Of under 500,000 distinct CDR3 sequences listed, about a sixth are singletons. This CDR3 has 16 amino acids. Trimming removed 6 bases from V and 6 bases from J, with 24 bases in between. The germline CDR1 and CDR2 sequences are MNHEY and SVGEGT. This clonotype was seen a few times. Its antigen is not identified. Stated time point: newly diagnosed GD, antithyroid drugs for less than 3 months. Preparation of the TCR library used RNA extracted from PBMCs. The sample also formed part of further work on T cells in Graves' hyperthyroidism and ophthalmopathy. In that study: Together with thyroid ultrasound, orbital computed tomography, serum thyroxine and TRAb, clinical symptoms were used for diagnoses. In blood, most of the thyroid clonotypes expanded above 0.001 were also present.

This sequence was found in a young woman with Graves disease. The chain combines TRBV6-2 or TRBV6-3 with TRBJ2-7; D possibly uses TRBD1 or TRBD2 (6 bases each). This specimen was peripheral blood mononuclear cells (PBMCs), taken at new diagnosis, from a patient treated with antithyroid drugs. The CDR3 DNA is TGTGCCAGCAGGGAGAGTGCCCGGGGGCTCTCGGGCGAGCAGTACTTC. This sequence encodes CASRESARGLSGEQYF.